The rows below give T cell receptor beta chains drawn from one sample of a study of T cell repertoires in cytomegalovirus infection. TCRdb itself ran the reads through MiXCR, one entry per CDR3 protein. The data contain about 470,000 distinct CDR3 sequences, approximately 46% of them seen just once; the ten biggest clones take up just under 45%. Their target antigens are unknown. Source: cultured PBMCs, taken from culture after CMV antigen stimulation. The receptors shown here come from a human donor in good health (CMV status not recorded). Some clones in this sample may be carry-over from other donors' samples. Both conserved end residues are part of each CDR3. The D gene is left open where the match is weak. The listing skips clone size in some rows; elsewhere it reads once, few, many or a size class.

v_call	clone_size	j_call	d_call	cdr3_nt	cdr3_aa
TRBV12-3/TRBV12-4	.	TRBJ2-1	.	TGTGCCAGCACTGAACTACCAGACTCCTACAATGAGCAGTTCTTC	CASTELPDSYNEQFF
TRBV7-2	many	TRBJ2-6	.	TGTGCCAGCAGCTTACCCAAGGGAGCTGGGGCCAACGTCCTGACTTTC	CASSLPKGAGANVLTF
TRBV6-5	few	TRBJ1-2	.	TGTGCCAGCAGTTACCTGCCCGGGGCCCAGCTCAATGGCTACACCTTC	CASSYLPGAQLNGYTF
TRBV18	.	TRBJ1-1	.	TGTGCCAGCTCACCAAATAGTCAGAGGCTGGGCACTGAAGCTTTCTTT	CASSPNSQRLGTEAFF
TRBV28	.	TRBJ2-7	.	TGTGCCAGCAGCGAACCCGGGACCGTCTCCTACGAGCAGTACTTC	CASSEPGTVSYEQYF
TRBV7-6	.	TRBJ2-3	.	TGTGCCAGCAGCCCCCGGGGTGTCACAGATACGCAGTATTTT	CASSPRGVTDTQYF
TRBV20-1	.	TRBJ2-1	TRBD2	TGCAGTGCTAGAGATCGCACTAGCGGGACTTCTTACAATGAGCAGTTCTTC	CSARDRTSGTSYNEQFF
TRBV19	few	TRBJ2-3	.	TGTGCCAGTAGTACAGCGGCAGATACGCAGTATTTT	CASSTAADTQYF
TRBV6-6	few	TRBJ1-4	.	TGTGCCAGCAGTTCTCGAATCAGAGCTAATGAAAAACTGTTTTTT	CASSSRIRANEKLFF
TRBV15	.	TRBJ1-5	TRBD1	TGTGCCACCAGTACTTCCGGGACAGCTAACAATCAGCCCCAGCATTTT	CATSTSGTANNQPQHF
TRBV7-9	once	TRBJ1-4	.	TGTGCCAGCAGCTTAGGACAGTCTACTGAAAAACTGTTTTTT	CASSLGQSTEKLFF
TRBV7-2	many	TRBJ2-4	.	TGTGCCAGCAGCCTACTAGCCAAAAACATTCAGTACTTC	CASSLLAKNIQYF
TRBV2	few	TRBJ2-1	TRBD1	TGTGCCAGCGACAGGGGGGACGATGAGCAGTTCTTC	CASDRGDDEQFF
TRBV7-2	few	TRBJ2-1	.	TGTGCCAGCAGCTACGCTCCCCATGAGCAGTTCTTC	CASSYAPHEQFF
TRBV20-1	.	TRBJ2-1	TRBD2	TGCAGTGCTAGAGATCCCCTAGCGGGAACGAATGAGCAGTTCTTC	CSARDPLAGTNEQFF